What follows describes a single T cell receptor beta chain. Its antigen has not been determined. Base qualities are missing; no much larger clone stands one base away. The cohort consisted of approximately 670 healthy bone marrow donors. Cohort members were all nominally healthy when sampled, although unrecorded immune exposures were likely present. The donor was CMV seropositive and was included in the group of 270 or so seropositive cohort members. A peripheral blood sample was collected from each donor, and TCR beta sequencing was performed on peripheral blood mononuclear cells. Genomic DNA extraction from the blood cell samples was performed with the Qiagen DNeasy Blood Extraction Kit. This entry is derived from a study of cytomegalovirus exposure and HLA in healthy donors (dated 2017 in TCRdb). Regarding the research as a whole: In an earlier analysis of some 550 of the donors, 276 Gb of sequence data and approximately 100 million unique TCR beta sequences from 180 million or so T cells were reported. An early release covering 550 to 650 HLA-typed donors comprised approximately 300 gigabases of sequencing data and roughly 86 million unique TCR sequences. Among the 398 genotyped donors, approximately 77% belonged to the genetic ancestry cluster associated with self-reported Caucasian donors. The study aimed to test whether cataloging public T cell receptors could reveal signatures of past pathogen exposure. The T cell repertoires of 700 or so subjects were profiled by immunosequencing and related to cytomegalovirus serostatus. A separate validation cohort of roughly 120 different subjects was used in addition to the 666-subject first cohort. To predict cytomegalovirus infection status, the study brought together high-throughput TCR immunosequencing, statistical association of individual TCRs with disease status, and machine learning. In a later analysis, previously published TCR beta repertoires from 500 to 750 donors were re-analyzed and high-resolution HLA genotyping was added so that TCR occurrence patterns could be studied. Rather than drawing on any new phenotypic data, the later analysis identified candidate immune exposures from TCR beta sequences and the way those sequences occurred across donors. An earlier analysis of fewer than 750 of the donors used high-throughput TCR beta sequencing to judge whether each TCR beta V gene segment behaved as functional or pseudogenic. Donor age, sex, ethnicity and CMV serostatus were compiled alongside the repertoire data. A later genetic analysis took genome-wide SNP genotypes for about three fifths of the roughly 700 donors and used that subset as a discovery cohort. All discovery cohort repertoires had been generated using a single sequencing platform. HLA typing covered class I and class II loci at four-digit resolution. Typing coverage differed by locus: A, B, C, DRB1 and DQB1 were typed in about 629-640 donors, DQA1 in 522, DPA1 in over 600, and DPB1 in just under 490. Several DR-DQ haplotypes were treated as single units for association and clustering because of strong linkage in the cohort. Across about 370 genotyped donors of the cohort, an average of roughly 250,000 unique TCR beta nucleotide sequences per donor were sequenced, and about a sixth of those sequences were non-productive.

Library method: the immunoSEQ multiplex PCR assay. The multiplex PCR relied on a mix of 60 forward primers for TCR Vbeta segments and 13 reverse primers for TCR Jbeta segments. The CDR3 region of rearranged TCR beta genes was amplified from genomic DNA with a multiplex PCR assay. On the Illumina HiSeq System, the amplified TCR beta libraries were sequenced as 87-base-pair reads. On the study's bioinformatics: Across the roughly 700 repertoires, a later analysis counted 80 million or so unique TCR beta chains, roughly 11 million of which were shared by at least two donors. Raw reads were error-corrected and collapsed into unique sequences by a nearest-neighbor algorithm in which closely related sequences were merged to remove PCR and sequencing errors. To assign V, D and J gene segments, CDR3 sequences were aligned to IMGT reference sequences. For a sequence to be retained, a match of at least six nucleotides was required to both a V gene segment and a J gene segment. A rearrangement counted as productive if the CDR3 had no stop codons and remained in frame with V and J, and every other rearrangement counted as non-productive. CDR3 was defined according to IMGT convention as the region running from the second conserved V-encoded cysteine to the conserved J-encoded phenylalanine. In an earlier analysis of around 540 of the donors, sequences lacking an unambiguous match to a single V gene segment were excluded. An earlier analysis of about 600 of the donors called V segments functional above 56.7% productive rearrangements and segregating when the between-donor standard deviation exceeded 5%. A statistical classification framework was built to diagnose cytomegalovirus status from the catalog of TCR beta chain sequences. V and J gene assignment, in a later analysis, came from comparing TCR nucleotide sequences with IMGT/GENE-DB human TR gene sequences. Using the TCRdist pipeline, a later analysis assigned CDR3 sequences along with most-parsimonious VDJ recombination scenarios. In a later analysis, each TCR beta chain was defined by its CDR3 amino acid sequence together with its V-gene family, and reads lacking a unique V-gene family were excluded. In a later analysis, 450 to 600 highly shared, low-generation-probability nucleotide sequences were removed to address suspected cross-contamination and a sequencing artifact. For each public chain, a later analysis derived a clonal expansion index from normalized ranks of inferred template counts within each repertoire. Generation probabilities in a later analysis came from a VDJ recombination model fitted to out-of-frame rearrangements, and those results were checked against IGoR. Hypergeometric tests were used in a later analysis to score TCR-TCR, TCR-HLA and TCR-CMV co-occurrence, with a repertoire-size bias correction applied to the TCR pairs. In a later analysis, false discovery rates were estimated by permuting HLA or CMV assignments 20 times. In a later analysis, co-occurring TCRs were grouped with DBSCAN, and TCRdist sequence similarity was added when clustering was performed within HLA-allele-positive subsets. Repertoires with fewer than 30,000 or more than 120,000 public chains were left out of co-occurrence clustering, as were five repertoires with anomalous nucleotide sharing. TCRdb limited this immuneACCESS table to in-frame rearrangements with V and J called. A share of clones is missing; checked studies link under half to unresolved V genes, and the rest is unexplained. V and J calls and clone size are copied from that table; D and trimming were computed from the DNA. The sample table shows 200,000 or so clones, and about 80% are seen once. Of the sample, around 2.2% falls within the top ten clones.

CDR1 and CDR2 are drawn from the germline V gene: MRHNA, SNTAGT. Including cysteine and phenylalanine, the CDR3 has 16 amino acids. Here the CDR3 DNA is all that survives: 48 bases in frame from base 1. V is trimmed back by 3 bases and J by 2 bases, and the junction contains 7 bases that no gene match accounts for. Study-wide findings and limitations: The only immune exposure information available for the cohort was CMV serostatus. A later analysis reported that several top co-occurrence clusters appeared linked to parvovirus B19, influenza, CMV and Epstein-Barr virus. Cytomegalovirus status was reported to be diagnosed by the classifier with high specificity and sensitivity in both the original and validation cohorts. Because counts were too low, seventeen rarely observed V segments, including chromosome 9 orphons, were excluded from the earlier analysis of roughly 580 of the donors. An earlier analysis of approximately 590 of the donors showed that most TCR beta V segments appeared in productive rearrangements either about 87% or about 30% of the time, which broadly matched IMGT annotations. The authors suggested that the approach could potentially be extended to other disease states and immunological phenotypes. This cohort had only TCR beta chains sequenced, and the lack of alpha or paired-chain data limited which features could be detected. According to a later analysis, TCR association rates differed among HLA loci, with DRB1 alleles showing the most associated TCRs and HLA-C alleles showing the fewest. A few of the identified cytomegalovirus-associated TCR beta chains were confirmed in vitro to be specific for cytomegalovirus antigens. Correlated functional status among segregating V segments might be attributable to linkage disequilibrium, but an unknown experimental factor could not be ruled out. A later analysis found that most CMV-associated TCR beta chains appeared HLA-restricted, with HLA associations seemingly driven largely by CMV exposure. The sequencing pipeline was judged likely to have produced a cluster of highly shared sequence variants as a technical artifact. Presence/absence analyses assumed roughly uniform sequencing depth across donors, an assumption that may not hold. A later genetic analysis reported fewer N-insertions in productive TCRs among donors in an Asian-associated ancestry cluster than the approximately 670-donor mean. Specific HLA alleles were associated with some 15,000 TCR beta sequences at a false discovery rate of 0.05 in a later analysis. A further reported finding was that TCR beta sequences accurately predicted the HLA-A and HLA-B alleles for most subjects in the first cohort. The study listed 164 TCR beta chains as associated with cytomegalovirus. HLA typing was unavailable for some donors at each locus, so association tests used only the typed subset. A later analysis found that HLA-associated TCR beta chains were more clonally expanded and had lower generation probabilities than equally common non-associated chains. A later genetic analysis associated a missense DCLRE1C variant with V-gene and J-gene trimming of TCR beta chains, and an independent cohort replicated the association. Assigning TCR associations to individual alleles was difficult when HLA alleles, especially DR and DQ, strongly co-occurred. Some IMGT-functional V segments, including TRBV6-2 and TRBV6-3, could not be told apart with the 87-base-pair reads, so those segments were excluded. While some public TCRs were present in many individuals, most TCR sequences turned up only very rarely across donors.

This TCR was sampled from a woman aged 18-30 years in good health and CMV-seropositive. Sequenced: PBMCs. This chain is built from TRBV6-4 and TRBJ2-3, with TRBD2 matching 8 junction bases. The encoded CDR3 is CASSDSETSDTDTQYF. The DNA is TGTGCCAGCAGTGATAGTGAGACTAGCGACACAGATACGCAGTATTTT.